The clone carrying this TCR beta chain was observed a single time. How the authors handled the data: Counts of nucleated cells, estimated from reference gene primer amplification, were obtained. Profiled with immunoSEQ multiplex PCR; TCRdb holds only in-frame clones, not every one. That table supplies the V and J calls and clone size; D and trimming were determined from the DNA. Among some 160,000 clones listed, 84% were seen once. This specimen belongs to a study of blood T cell repertoires in COVID-19. As for the study in general: Whether acute or convalescent, the COVID-19 samples came from the United States, Italy and Spain. Sample material is recorded as cDNA or gDNA derived from T cells, B-cell-depleted T cells, or PBMCs.

This CDR3 is built from 14 residues. The V and J ends lost 7 bases and 3 bases respectively, with 15 bases between them. Looked up from germline, CDR1 is ENHRY and CDR2 is SYGVKD. The TCR sequence derives from a woman of 80 years or more with COVID-19, enrolled during active disease. The V call is TRBV10-3, the J call TRBJ2-5; D may be TRBD2 (7 bases). The specimen sequenced was peripheral blood. CDR3 sequence (DNA): TGTGCCATCACGAAAGGGGGGGGAGAAGAGACCCAGTACTTC. Translation gives CAITKGGGEETQYF.